This entry is about one T cell receptor beta chain. The sample comes from a study of shared clonotypes between healthy human individuals. Germline assignment: CDR1 WSHSY and CDR2 SAAADI. The V and J ends lost 4 bases and 5 bases, in that order; junction bases with no gene match: 6. The CDR3 extends over 16 amino acids. Researchers ran the assay at a deep level. Sequencing was performed with immunoSEQ multiplex PCR; in TCRdb, only in-frame clones are kept and a portion is missing. The table shows some 2,000,000 clones, with 90% to 97% occurring only once. Donors were healthy HIV-negative adults without recently reported acute infections or vaccinations.

Sequenced: naive CD4+ T cells sorted from blood. The subset is: CD45RA+ positively selected. The chain has TRBV10-2 and TRBJ2-5, with 14 bases matching TRBD2. This TCR was sampled from a man aged 18 to 29 in good health. CDR3 nucleotides: TGCGCCAGCAGTGGATGGACTAGCGGGAGGATGGAGACCCAGTACTTC. Translating it yields CASSGWTSGRMETQYF.